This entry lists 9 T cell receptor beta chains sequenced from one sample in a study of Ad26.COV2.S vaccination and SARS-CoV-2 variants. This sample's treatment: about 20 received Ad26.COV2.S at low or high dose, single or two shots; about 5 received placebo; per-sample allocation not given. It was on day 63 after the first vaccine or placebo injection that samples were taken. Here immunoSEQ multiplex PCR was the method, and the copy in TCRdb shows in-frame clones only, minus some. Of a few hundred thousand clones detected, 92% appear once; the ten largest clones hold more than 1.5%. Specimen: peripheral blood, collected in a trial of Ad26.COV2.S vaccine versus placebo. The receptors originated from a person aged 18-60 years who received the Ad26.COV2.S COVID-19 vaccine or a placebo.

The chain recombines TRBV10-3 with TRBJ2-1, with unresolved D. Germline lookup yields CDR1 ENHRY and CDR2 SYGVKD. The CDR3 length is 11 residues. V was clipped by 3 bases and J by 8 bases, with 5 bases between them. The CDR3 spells CAISEVDEQFF. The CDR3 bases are TGTGCCATCAGTGAAGTGGATGAGCAGTTCTTC.

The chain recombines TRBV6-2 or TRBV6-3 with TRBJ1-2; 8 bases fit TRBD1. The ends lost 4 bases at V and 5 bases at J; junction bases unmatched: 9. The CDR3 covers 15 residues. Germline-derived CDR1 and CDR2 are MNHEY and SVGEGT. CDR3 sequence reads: CASSFTGGASYGYTF. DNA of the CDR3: TGTGCCAGCAGTTTCACAGGGGGGGCATCTTATGGCTACACCTTC.

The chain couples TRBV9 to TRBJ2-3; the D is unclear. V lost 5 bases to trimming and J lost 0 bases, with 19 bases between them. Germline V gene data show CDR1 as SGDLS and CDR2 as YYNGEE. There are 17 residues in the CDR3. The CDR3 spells CASSTDPDWLSTDTQYF. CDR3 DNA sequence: TGTGCCAGCAGTACTGACCCGGATTGGTTGAGCACAGATACGCAGTATTTT.

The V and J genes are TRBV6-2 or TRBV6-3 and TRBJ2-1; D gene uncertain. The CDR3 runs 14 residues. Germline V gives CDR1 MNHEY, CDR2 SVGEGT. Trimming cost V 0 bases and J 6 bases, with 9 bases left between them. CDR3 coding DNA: TGTGCCAGCAGTTACTCAACTCTTATCAATGAGCAGTTCTTC. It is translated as CASSYSTLINEQFF.

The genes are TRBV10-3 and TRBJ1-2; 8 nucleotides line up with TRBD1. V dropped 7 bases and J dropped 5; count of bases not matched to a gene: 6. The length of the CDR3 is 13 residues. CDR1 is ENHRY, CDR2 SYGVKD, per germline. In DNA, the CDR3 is TGTGCCATCACCGGACAGGGCGGTTATGGCTACACCTTC. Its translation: CAITGQGGYGYTF.

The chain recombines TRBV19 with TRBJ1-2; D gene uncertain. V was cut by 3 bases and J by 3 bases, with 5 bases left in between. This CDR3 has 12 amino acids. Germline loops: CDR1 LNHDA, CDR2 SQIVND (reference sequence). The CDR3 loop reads CASSISDYGYTF. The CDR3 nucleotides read TGTGCCAGTAGTATTTCAGACTATGGCTACACCTTC. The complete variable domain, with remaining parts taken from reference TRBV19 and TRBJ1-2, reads DGGITQSPKYLFRKEGQNVTLSCEQNLNHDAMYWYRQDPGQGLRLIYYSQIVNDFQKGDIAEGYSVSREKKESFPLTVTSAQKNPTAFYLCASSISDYGYTFGSGTRLTVV.

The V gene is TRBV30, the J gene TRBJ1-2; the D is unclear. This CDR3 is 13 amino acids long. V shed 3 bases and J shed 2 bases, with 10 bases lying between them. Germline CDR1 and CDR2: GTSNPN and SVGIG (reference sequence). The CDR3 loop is CAWRRTENYGYTF. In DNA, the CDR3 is TGTGCCTGGAGGCGGACGGAGAACTATGGCTACACCTTC.

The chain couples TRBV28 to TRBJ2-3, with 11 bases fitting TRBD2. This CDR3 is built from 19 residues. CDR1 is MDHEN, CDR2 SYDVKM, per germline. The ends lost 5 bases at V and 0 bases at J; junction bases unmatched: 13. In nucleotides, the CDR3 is TGTGCCAGCAGTCTTACGATTAGCGGGGGGGAAGCTAGCACAGATACGCAGTATTTT. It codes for CASSLTISGGEASTDTQYF.

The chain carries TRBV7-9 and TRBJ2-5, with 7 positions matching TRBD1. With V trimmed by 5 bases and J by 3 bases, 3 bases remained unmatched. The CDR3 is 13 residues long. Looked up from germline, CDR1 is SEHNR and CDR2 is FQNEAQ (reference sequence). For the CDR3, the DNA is TGTGCCAGCAGCGAAGACAGGGAAGAGACCCAGTACTTC. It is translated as CASSEDREETQYF.